This TCR beta chain derives from a study of cytomegalovirus exposure and HLA in healthy donors. Primers: 60 Vbeta forward and 13 Jbeta reverse. Some clones are missing from TCRdb's copy, which holds only in-frame ones; the method was immunoSEQ multiplex PCR. This sample yields approximately 140,000 clones, of which roughly four fifths are seen a single time; 5.5% to 7.5% belongs to the top ten. This CDR3 region has 15 residues. Germline V gene data show CDR1 as SGDLS and CDR2 as YYNGEE. The V and J ends lost 0 bases and 4 bases respectively, with 11 bases between them. The source of this sequence is a woman aged 40 to 49 in good health and CMV-seropositive. The chain carries TRBV9 and TRBJ2-1; perhaps TRBD2 as D (6 bases). What was sequenced was PBMCs. DNA of the CDR3: TGTGCCAGCAGCGTAGCCGGGGGAGTTTACAATGAGCAGTTCTTC. This sequence encodes CASSVAGGVYNEQFF.